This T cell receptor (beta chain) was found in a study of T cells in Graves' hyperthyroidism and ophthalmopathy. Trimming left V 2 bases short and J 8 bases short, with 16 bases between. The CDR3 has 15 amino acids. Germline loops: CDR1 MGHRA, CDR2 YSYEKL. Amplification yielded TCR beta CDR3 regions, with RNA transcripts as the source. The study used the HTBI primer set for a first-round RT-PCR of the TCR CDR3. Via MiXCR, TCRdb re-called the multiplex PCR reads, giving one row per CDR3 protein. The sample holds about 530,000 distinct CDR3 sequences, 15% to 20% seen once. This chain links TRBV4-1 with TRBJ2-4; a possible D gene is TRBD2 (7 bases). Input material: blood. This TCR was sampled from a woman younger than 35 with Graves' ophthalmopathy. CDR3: CASSQLTGGPDIQYF. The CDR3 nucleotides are TGCGCCAGCAGCCAACTAACGGGGGGCCCGGACATTCAGTACTTC.